This is a list of T cell receptor beta chains from one sample in a study of blood T cell repertoires in COVID-19. Libraries were prepared by immunoSEQ multiplex PCR; TCRdb keeps only in-frame clonotypes and omits some of them. The sample consists of roughly 250,000 clones, roughly 85% of them appearing once. Material for sequencing was PBMCs or T cells enriched from blood (not recorded which). The receptor source for this set is a woman aged 45-65 years who had recovered from COVID-19. Both conserved end residues are part of each CDR3. The D gene is left open where the match is weak. A clone size is listed for some rows: how often the clone was seen (once, few, many), or a class if it is expanded.

J: TRBJ1-4; V: TRBV28; D: .; size: .; DNA: TGTGCCAGCAGTCAGACAGAAACTAATGAAAAACTGTTTTTT; CDR3: CASSQTETNEKLFF
J: TRBJ1-2; V: TRBV9; D: TRBD1; size: .; DNA: TGTGCCAGCAGCGTAGACCGGGACAGGGACCAATACACCTTC; CDR3: CASSVDRDRDQYTF
J: TRBJ1-4; V: TRBV5-1; D: .; size: .; DNA: TGCGCCAGCAGCAACCCGGGGGGCTACGATGAAAAACTGTTTTTT; CDR3: CASSNPGGYDEKLFF
J: TRBJ2-5; V: TRBV10-3; D: .; size: .; DNA: TGTGCCATCAGTGAGTCTGAATCGCGCAGGCCCGGAGGAGAGACCCAGTACTTC; CDR3: CAISESESRRPGGETQYF
J: TRBJ2-2; V: TRBV4-2; D: .; size: few; DNA: TGTGCCAGCAGCCAAGCTGGGGAGGACACCGGGGAGCTGTTTTTT; CDR3: CASSQAGEDTGELFF
J: TRBJ1-6; V: TRBV7-9; D: TRBD1; size: .; DNA: TGTGCCAGCAGCTCCTGGGACAGGGGGCTCAATTCACCCCTCCACTTT; CDR3: CASSSWDRGLNSPLHF
J: TRBJ2-7; V: TRBV6-1; D: .; size: .; DNA: TGTGCCAGCAGTGAAGTTCGGGGTATGACCTACGAGCAGTACTTC; CDR3: CASSEVRGMTYEQYF
J: TRBJ2-1; V: TRBV5-1; D: TRBD2; size: .; DNA: TGCGCCAGCAGCTTGTTGAGTCTAGCGGGAGGGTACAATGAGCAGTTCTTC; CDR3: CASSLLSLAGGYNEQFF
J: TRBJ1-1; V: TRBV5-4; D: .; size: .; DNA: TGTGCCAGCAGCTTCGGACAACAGGGCACTGAAGCTTTCTTT; CDR3: CASSFGQQGTEAFF
J: TRBJ2-5; V: TRBV9; D: TRBD1; size: .; DNA: TGTGCCAGCAGCGTAGGTGACAGGGGGCGTGAGACCCAGTACTTC; CDR3: CASSVGDRGRETQYF
J: TRBJ1-1; V: TRBV19; D: TRBD1; size: .; DNA: TGTGCCAGTAGTATTTACTTGGACAGGGGCACTGAAGCTTTCTTT; CDR3: CASSIYLDRGTEAFF
J: TRBJ2-5; V: TRBV5-1; D: TRBD2; size: .; DNA: TGCGCCAGCAGCTTGGGAGCTAGCGGGAGTAGGGAGACCCAGTACTTC; CDR3: CASSLGASGSRETQYF
J: TRBJ2-5; V: TRBV28; D: TRBD1; size: .; DNA: TGTGCCAGCAGTTCAGGGACAGGCCAAGAGACCCAGTACTTC; CDR3: CASSSGTGQETQYF
J: TRBJ2-1; V: TRBV19; D: TRBD2; size: .; DNA: TGTGCCAGTATCCCGACTAGCGGACCATACAATGAGCAGTTCTTC; CDR3: CASIPTSGPYNEQFF
J: TRBJ2-7; V: TRBV11-2; D: TRBD1; size: .; DNA: TGTGCCAGCAGGTCACCGGGACAGAGTTACGAGCAGTACTTC; CDR3: CASRSPGQSYEQYF
J: TRBJ2-7; V: TRBV14; D: .; size: .; DNA: TGTGCCAGCAGCCAAGACTTTGCTACCTACGAGCAGTACTTC; CDR3: CASSQDFATYEQYF
J: TRBJ1-2; V: TRBV18; D: .; size: .; DNA: TGTGCCAGCTCACCCCAGGTCGAAGGGGGCTATGGCTACACCTTC; CDR3: CASSPQVEGGYGYTF
J: TRBJ2-7; V: TRBV18; D: TRBD1; size: .; DNA: TGTGCCAGCTCATCGACGACAACAGGGGGCGAGCAGTACTTC; CDR3: CASSSTTTGGEQYF
J: TRBJ1-3; V: TRBV9; D: .; size: .; DNA: TGTGCCAGCAGCGCGGGGGGAGCGTTTGGAAACACCATATATTTT; CDR3: CASSAGGAFGNTIYF
J: TRBJ2-1; V: TRBV20-1; D: TRBD2; size: .; DNA: TGCAGTGCTAGTTCCGTGACTAGCGGCAACAATGAGCAGTTCTTC; CDR3: CSASSVTSGNNEQFF
J: TRBJ1-5; V: TRBV28; D: .; size: .; DNA: TGTGCCAGCACAGGGTATAGCAATCAGCCCCAGCATTTT; CDR3: CASTGYSNQPQHF
J: TRBJ2-1; V: TRBV25-1; D: TRBD2; size: .; DNA: TGTGCCAGCAGTGAACGGCGGGAGGCCCCATACAATGAGCAGTTCTTC; CDR3: CASSERREAPYNEQFF
J: TRBJ2-7; V: TRBV5-1; D: TRBD2; size: few; DNA: TGCGCCAGCAGCCCGCGGTGGGAGGGTTCCTACGAGCAGTACTTC; CDR3: CASSPRWEGSYEQYF
J: TRBJ1-4; V: TRBV5-4; D: .; size: .; DNA: TGTGCCAGCAGCTTGGATGGGGGGGCCTGGGAAAAACTGTTTTTT; CDR3: CASSLDGGAWEKLFF
J: TRBJ2-1; V: TRBV11-1; D: TRBD2; size: few; DNA: TGTGCCAGCAGCTCCTTTAGCGGGACGGGGGAGCAGTTCTTC; CDR3: CASSSFSGTGEQFF
J: TRBJ2-7; V: TRBV7-2; D: .; size: .; DNA: TGTGCCAGCAGCCCGCGGACGGGGGAGCAGTACTTC; CDR3: CASSPRTGEQYF
J: TRBJ2-7; V: TRBV3-1/TRBV3-2; D: TRBD2; size: .; DNA: TGTGCCAGCAGCCACCACGGGAGCGGGGGGTACGAGCAGTACTTC; CDR3: CASSHHGSGGYEQYF
J: TRBJ1-1; V: TRBV12-3/TRBV12-4; D: .; size: .; DNA: TGTGCCAGCAGTTGGCAAGAGAACACTGAAGCTTTCTTT; CDR3: CASSWQENTEAFF
J: TRBJ2-5; V: TRBV28; D: .; size: once; DNA: TGTGCCAGCAGCGTTGACAGCTTCCAAGAGACCCAGTACTTC; CDR3: CASSVDSFQETQYF
J: TRBJ1-5; V: TRBV5-1; D: TRBD1; size: .; DNA: TGCGCCAGCAGTCATATCCGCCGGGACAGTCAACGGCAGCCCCAGCATTTT; CDR3: CASSHIRRDSQRQPQHF
J: TRBJ1-4; V: TRBV28; D: .; size: .; DNA: TGTGCCAGCAGTTCAATCCCAGCAACTAATGAAAAACTGTTTTTT; CDR3: CASSSIPATNEKLFF
J: TRBJ2-7; V: TRBV7-9; D: TRBD2; size: .; DNA: TGTGCCAGCAGCCCGGGACTAGCCCCCTACGAGCAGTACTTC; CDR3: CASSPGLAPYEQYF
J: TRBJ2-7; V: TRBV5-1; D: TRBD1; size: .; DNA: TGCGCCAGCAGCTTCCGGACAGGGGGACACGAGCAGTACTTC; CDR3: CASSFRTGGHEQYF
J: TRBJ2-3; V: TRBV6-5; D: TRBD1; size: .; DNA: TGTGCCAGCAGTAGACCGGGACAGGGAGAAGATACGCAGTATTTT; CDR3: CASSRPGQGEDTQYF
J: TRBJ2-7; V: TRBV27; D: .; size: .; DNA: TGTGCCAGCAGTTTAATTCTAGAACGCTACGAGCAGTACTTC; CDR3: CASSLILERYEQYF
J: TRBJ1-3; V: TRBV5-6; D: .; size: .; DNA: TGTGCCAGCAGCTTGGCGGGTGGATCTGGAAACACCATATATTTT; CDR3: CASSLAGGSGNTIYF
J: TRBJ1-2; V: TRBV28; D: .; size: .; DNA: TGTGCCAGCAAGTCGGGCGACAGGCCGGAGGACTACACCTTC; CDR3: CASKSGDRPEDYTF
J: TRBJ1-6; V: TRBV27; D: .; size: .; DNA: TGTGCCAGCAGGACGGGAACTAATTCACCCCTCCACTTT; CDR3: CASRTGTNSPLHF
J: TRBJ1-2; V: TRBV28; D: TRBD1; size: .; DNA: TGTGCCAGCAGTTTAGTCCGGGACAGGGATGGCGGCTACACCTTC; CDR3: CASSLVRDRDGGYTF
J: TRBJ2-1; V: TRBV2; D: .; size: once; DNA: TGTGCCAGTTCTATTACCTTAGACTACAATGAGCAGTTCTTC; CDR3: CASSITLDYNEQFF
J: TRBJ1-1; V: TRBV29-1; D: .; size: .; DNA: TGCAGCGGGTTCAGGTTCCGCGGGGATGAAGCTTTCTTT; CDR3: CSGFRFRGDEAFF
J: TRBJ1-4; V: TRBV7-9; D: TRBD1; size: .; DNA: TGTGCCAGCAGCCCGGGACAGATTACTACTTATAATGAAAAACTGTTTTTT; CDR3: CASSPGQITTYNEKLFF
J: TRBJ1-5; V: TRBV27; D: TRBD1; size: few; DNA: TGTGCCAGCAGACAAAACAGGGGAGTCAATCAGCCCCAGCATTTT; CDR3: CASRQNRGVNQPQHF
J: TRBJ1-5; V: TRBV2; D: .; size: .; DNA: TGTGCCAGCTCCGGTGGTCAGCGCCATCAGCCCCAGCATTTT; CDR3: CASSGGQRHQPQHF
J: TRBJ1-5; V: TRBV28; D: .; size: .; DNA: TGTGCCAGCAGATGGAGACGAGATAGCAATCAGCCCCAGCATTTT; CDR3: CASRWRRDSNQPQHF
J: TRBJ2-7; V: TRBV28; D: .; size: .; DNA: TGTGCCAGCAGTTCCCTCCGGGATAGTTCCTACGAGCAGTACTTC; CDR3: CASSSLRDSSYEQYF
J: TRBJ1-5; V: TRBV25-1; D: TRBD1; size: few; DNA: TGTGCCAGCAGTGATTCCGGGACAGGGGGCATTCAGCCCCAGCATTTT; CDR3: CASSDSGTGGIQPQHF
J: TRBJ2-1; V: TRBV6-5; D: .; size: .; DNA: TGTGCCAGCAGCCGCCAAGGGACTTCCTACAATGAGCAGTTCTTC; CDR3: CASSRQGTSYNEQFF
J: TRBJ2-3; V: TRBV4-1; D: .; size: .; DNA: TGCGCCAGCAGCCAAGTGGGAGTTGGTACAGATACGCAGTATTTT; CDR3: CASSQVGVGTDTQYF
J: TRBJ1-4; V: TRBV7-8; D: TRBD1; size: .; DNA: TGTGCCAGCAGCTTAATTGGACAGGGGTTCTCTAATGAAAAACTGTTTTTT; CDR3: CASSLIGQGFSNEKLFF
J: TRBJ2-1; V: TRBV2; D: TRBD2; size: .; DNA: TGTGCCAGCAGTGAAGGGCTAGCGGGAGTGGGTGAGCAGTTCTTC; CDR3: CASSEGLAGVGEQFF
J: TRBJ2-7; V: TRBV10-2; D: .; size: .; DNA: TGCGCCAGCAGCGACGCTGCGGGTCTAGCTAACTACGAGCAGTACTTC; CDR3: CASSDAAGLANYEQYF
J: TRBJ1-4; V: TRBV5-1; D: .; size: .; DNA: TGCGCCAGCAGCCCAGGGGCAACTAATGAAAAACTGTTTTTT; CDR3: CASSPGATNEKLFF
J: TRBJ2-1; V: TRBV7-9; D: TRBD2; size: once; DNA: TGTGCCAGCAGCTTAGGGCTAGCGGGCCCCTACAATGAGCAGTTCTTC; CDR3: CASSLGLAGPYNEQFF
J: TRBJ1-5; V: TRBV5-8; D: .; size: .; DNA: TGTGCCAGCAGCTTGTTCACAGGGCCGAATCAGCCCCAGCATTTT; CDR3: CASSLFTGPNQPQHF
J: TRBJ1-1; V: TRBV18; D: .; size: .; DNA: TGTGCCAGCTCACCACCGGGGGCCCACACTGAAGCTTTCTTT; CDR3: CASSPPGAHTEAFF